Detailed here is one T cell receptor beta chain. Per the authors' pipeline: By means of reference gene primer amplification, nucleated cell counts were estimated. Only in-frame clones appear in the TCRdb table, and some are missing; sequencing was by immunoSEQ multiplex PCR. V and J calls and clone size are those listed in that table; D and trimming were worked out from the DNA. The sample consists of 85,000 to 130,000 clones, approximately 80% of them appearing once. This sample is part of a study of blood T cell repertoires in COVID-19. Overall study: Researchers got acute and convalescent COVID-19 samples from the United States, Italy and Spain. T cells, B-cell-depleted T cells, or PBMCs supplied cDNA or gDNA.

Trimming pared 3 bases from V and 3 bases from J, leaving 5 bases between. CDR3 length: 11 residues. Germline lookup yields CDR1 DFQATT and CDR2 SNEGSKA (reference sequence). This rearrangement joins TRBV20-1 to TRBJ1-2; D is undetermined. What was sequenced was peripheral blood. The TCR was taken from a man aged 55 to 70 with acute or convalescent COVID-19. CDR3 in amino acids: CSASTDYGYTF. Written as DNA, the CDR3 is TGCAGTGCTAGCACGGACTATGGCTACACCTTC.